The sequence of this T cell receptor beta chain was determined in a study of T cells in localized non-small cell lung cancer. As for this clone: Its target is not known.

Only in-frame clones appear in the TCRdb table, and some are missing; sequencing was by immunoSEQ multiplex PCR. The sample shows some 30,000 clones, about 81% of them seen only once. Study results and limitations: Uninvolved neighboring lung showed the greatest T cell clonality, exceeding tumor. Greater blood T cell density accompanied longer overall survival.

V lost 7 bases to trimming and J lost 7 bases, with 16 bases between them. CDR3 length: 13 amino acids. Germline V gene data show CDR1 as MNHEY and CDR2 as SVGAGI. The source of this sequence is a male donor older than 55 with stage II squamous cell lung carcinoma. The V and J genes are TRBV6-5 and TRBJ1-2, with D possibly matching TRBD1 (5 bases). Here the sequenced sample was peripheral blood, taken before any cancer treatment. CDR3 DNA: TGTGCCAGCAACCGAAGGGGCTTCGGTGGCTACACCTTC. Protein product: CASNRRGFGGYTF.